These T cell receptor beta chains were read from a single sample in a study of blood T cell repertoires in COVID-19. TCRdb keeps only in-frame clones here, not all; method: immunoSEQ multiplex PCR. In the table there are tens of thousands of clones, around 83% of which are singletons. Sequencing was done on a sample of peripheral blood. Receptor source: a man between 45 and 60 years old with COVID-19, enrolled during active disease. The CDR3 runs from the conserved cysteine through the conserved F or W. Each record gives: V gene, CDR3 protein.

v_gene: TRBV6-4; CDR3aa: CASSEEGGGNEQFF
v_gene: TRBV4-2; CDR3aa: CASSPGLTYNEQFF
v_gene: TRBV27; CDR3aa: CASSFSGRAYEQYF
v_gene: TRBV6-5; CDR3aa: CASSLAGANVLTF
v_gene: TRBV29-1; CDR3aa: CSVVGTVRNEQFF
v_gene: TRBV6-5; CDR3aa: CASIERAGLGTEAFF
v_gene: TRBV30; CDR3aa: CAWRGYSGYTF
v_gene: TRBV11-2; CDR3aa: CASSPRTASGNTIYF
v_gene: TRBV4-2; CDR3aa: CASSLQDRGEDEQYF
v_gene: TRBV5-1; CDR3aa: CASRSGQGHYGYTF
v_gene: TRBV28; CDR3aa: CASRPGQGYEQYF
v_gene: TRBV2; CDR3aa: CASSDSPRDGSNQPQHF
v_gene: TRBV28; CDR3aa: CASSLPRQRRYF
v_gene: TRBV3-1/TRBV3-2; CDR3aa: CASSQRTSGKHSYEQYF
v_gene: TRBV7-8; CDR3aa: CASSLVSRGTQYF